This TCR beta chain was sequenced for a study of T-cell memory formation after mild COVID-19. Broader study findings: Clones that got smaller from day 15 to 85 had even CD4/CD8, while clones growing later tipped toward CD4+. Cross-reactive memory apparently joined, as some responding clones appeared in pre-infection memory. The study found contracting CD4+ clones mainly in CM and EM and contracting CD8+ clones in EMRA.

This clonotype was counted only a few times. The antigen is not known. Libraries for TCRalpha and TCRbeta carried sample barcodes and unique molecular identifiers via 5'RACE. TCRdb used MiXCR to reprocess the 5' RACE reads, holding one entry per CDR3 protein. The sample shows 200,000 to 250,000 distinct CDR3 sequences, roughly 15% of them seen only once. The CDR3 loop spans 15 amino acids. CDR1 MNHEY and CDR2 SMNVEV come from the germline V gene (reference sequence). Trimming took 5 bases from V and 4 from J; bases not matched to a gene: 7. Sequenced sample: PBMCs or a T cell subset sorted from them (not recorded which). The chain couples TRBV27 to TRBJ2-3, with 9 bases lining up with TRBD1. The origin of this receptor is a man between 18 and 29 years old who had mild COVID-19 (a few samples of this study predate the infection). Cell type and time point are not known. The CDR3 DNA is TGTGCCAGCAGTCCATGGACAGGGGAACCAGATACGCAGTATTTT. It codes for CASSPWTGEPDTQYF.